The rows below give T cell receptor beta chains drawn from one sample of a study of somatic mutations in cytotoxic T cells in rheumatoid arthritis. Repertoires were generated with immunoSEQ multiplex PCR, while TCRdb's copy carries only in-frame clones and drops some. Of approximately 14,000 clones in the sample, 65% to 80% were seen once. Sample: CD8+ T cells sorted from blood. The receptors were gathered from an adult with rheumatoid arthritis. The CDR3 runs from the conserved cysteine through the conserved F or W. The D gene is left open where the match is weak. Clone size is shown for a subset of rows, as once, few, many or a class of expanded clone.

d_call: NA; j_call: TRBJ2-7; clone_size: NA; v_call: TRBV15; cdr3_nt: TGTGCCACCAGCAGGGAGCGTGGCGCCAGCTCCTACGAGCAGTACTTC; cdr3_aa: CATSRERGASSYEQYF
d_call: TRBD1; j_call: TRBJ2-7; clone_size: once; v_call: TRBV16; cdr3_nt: TGTGCCAGCAGCCAGACCGGGACAGGGGGTATCTACGAGCAGTACTTC; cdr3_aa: CASSQTGTGGIYEQYF
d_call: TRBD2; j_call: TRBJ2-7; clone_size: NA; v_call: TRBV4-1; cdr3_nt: TGCGCCAGCAGCCGTAGACTAGCGGGGGGACAAACCTCCTACGAGCAGTACTTC; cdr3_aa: CASSRRLAGGQTSYEQYF
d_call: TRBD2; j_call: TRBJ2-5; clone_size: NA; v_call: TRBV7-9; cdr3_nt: TGTGCCAGCAGCTTATTGACTAGCGGAATTTACCAAGAGACCCAGTACTTC; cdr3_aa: CASSLLTSGIYQETQYF
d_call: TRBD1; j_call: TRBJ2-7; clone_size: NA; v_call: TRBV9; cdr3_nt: TGTGCCAGCAGCGTAACCCCGGGACAGAATCCCTACGAGCAGTACTTC; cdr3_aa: CASSVTPGQNPYEQYF
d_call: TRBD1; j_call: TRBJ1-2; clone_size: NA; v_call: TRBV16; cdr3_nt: TGTGCCAGCAGCCACCGGGACAGGGACTATGGCTACACCTTC; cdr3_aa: CASSHRDRDYGYTF
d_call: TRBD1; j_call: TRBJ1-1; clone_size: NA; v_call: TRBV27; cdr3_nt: TGTGCCAGCAAGGATCGTTTAGACAGGGCGAACACTGAAGCTTTCTTT; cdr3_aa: CASKDRLDRANTEAFF
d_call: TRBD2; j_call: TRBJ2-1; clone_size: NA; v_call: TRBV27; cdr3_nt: TGTGCCAGCAGGGAGACTAGCGGGAATGTTAATGAGCAGTTCTTC; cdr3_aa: CASRETSGNVNEQFF
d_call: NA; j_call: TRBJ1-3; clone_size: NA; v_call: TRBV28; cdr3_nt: TGTGCCAGCAGTTTATTTGGCAGGGAGAAAACTGGAAACACCATATATTTT; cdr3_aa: CASSLFGREKTGNTIYF
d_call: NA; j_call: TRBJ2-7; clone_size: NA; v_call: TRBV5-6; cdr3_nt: TGTGCCAGCAGCTTGGCTTGGATAGTGTCCCACGAGCAGTACTTC; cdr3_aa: CASSLAWIVSHEQYF
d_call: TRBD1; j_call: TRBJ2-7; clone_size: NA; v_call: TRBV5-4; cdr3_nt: TGTGCCAGCGCATCCGGGGACAGGGATTACGAGCAGTACTTC; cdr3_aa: CASASGDRDYEQYF
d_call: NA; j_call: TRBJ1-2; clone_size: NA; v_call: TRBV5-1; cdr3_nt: TGCGCCAGCAGCCCGCTCGGCTATGGCTACACCTTC; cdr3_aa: CASSPLGYGYTF
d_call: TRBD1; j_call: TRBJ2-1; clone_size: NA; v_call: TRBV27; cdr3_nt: TGTGCCAGCAGTTTAGACAGGGGCCTATACAATGAGCAGTTCTTC; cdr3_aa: CASSLDRGLYNEQFF
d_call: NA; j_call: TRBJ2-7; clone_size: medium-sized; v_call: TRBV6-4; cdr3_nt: TGTGCCAGCAGTGATGGTCTATACGAGCAGTACTTC; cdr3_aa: CASSDGLYEQYF
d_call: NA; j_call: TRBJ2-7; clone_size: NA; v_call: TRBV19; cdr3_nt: TGTGCCAGTAGTGTGGGACTTAGCTCCTACGAGCAGTACTTC; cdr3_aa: CASSVGLSSYEQYF
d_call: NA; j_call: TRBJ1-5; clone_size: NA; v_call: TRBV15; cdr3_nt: TGTGCCACCAGCGGGTATAGCAATCAGCCCCAGCATTTT; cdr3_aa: CATSGYSNQPQHF
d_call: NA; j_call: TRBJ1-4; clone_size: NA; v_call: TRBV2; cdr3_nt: TGTGCCAGCAGTCGACGAGAGGTTGAACTGTTTTTT; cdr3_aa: CASSRREVELFF
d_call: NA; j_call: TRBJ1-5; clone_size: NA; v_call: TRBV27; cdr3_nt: TGTGCCAGCAGTTTTACAGGGTTAGGTCAGCCCCAGCATTTT; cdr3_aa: CASSFTGLGQPQHF
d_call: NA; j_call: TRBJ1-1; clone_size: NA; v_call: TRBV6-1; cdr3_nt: TGTGCCAGCAGTGAGGGATTCATGAACACTGAAGCTTTCTTT; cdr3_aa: CASSEGFMNTEAFF
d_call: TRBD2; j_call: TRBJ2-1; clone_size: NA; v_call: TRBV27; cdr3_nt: TGTGCCAGCAGACTAGCGGGGGGGCCTGGTGAGCAGTTCTTC; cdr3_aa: CASRLAGGPGEQFF
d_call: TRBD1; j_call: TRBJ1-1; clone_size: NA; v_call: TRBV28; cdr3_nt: TGTGCCAGCAGTGTTACAGGGGGTACCACTGAAGCTTTCTTT; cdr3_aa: CASSVTGGTTEAFF
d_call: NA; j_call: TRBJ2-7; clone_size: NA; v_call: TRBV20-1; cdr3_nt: TGCAGTGCAAGAGACTCCTACGAGCAGTACTTC; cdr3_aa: CSARDSYEQYF
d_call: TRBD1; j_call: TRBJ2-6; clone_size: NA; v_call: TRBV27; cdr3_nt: TGTGCCAGCAGTATACAGGGGGCTGACTCTGGGGCCAACGTCCTGACTTTC; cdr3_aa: CASSIQGADSGANVLTF
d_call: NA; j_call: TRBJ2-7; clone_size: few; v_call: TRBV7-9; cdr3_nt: TGTGCCAGCAGCCCAGCCTCAAGCGACGAGCAGTACTTC; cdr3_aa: CASSPASSDEQYF
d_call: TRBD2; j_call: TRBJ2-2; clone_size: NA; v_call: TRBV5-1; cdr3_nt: TGCGCCAGCAGCTGGGTAGCGGGAGTGTCCGGGGAGCTGTTTTTT; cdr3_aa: CASSWVAGVSGELFF
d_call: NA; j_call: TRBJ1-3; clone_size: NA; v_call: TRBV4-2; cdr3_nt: TGTGCCAGCAGCCAACGCACAGGGTCGGGAAACACCATATATTTT; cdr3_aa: CASSQRTGSGNTIYF
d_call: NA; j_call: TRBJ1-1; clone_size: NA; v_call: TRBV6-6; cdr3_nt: TGTGCCAGCAGTTACTCGGTCGGCTACATGAACACTGAAGCTTTCTTT; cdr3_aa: CASSYSVGYMNTEAFF
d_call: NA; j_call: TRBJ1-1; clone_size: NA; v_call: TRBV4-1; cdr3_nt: TGCGCCAGCAGCCAATCCGAGAACACTGAAGCTTTCTTT; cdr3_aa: CASSQSENTEAFF
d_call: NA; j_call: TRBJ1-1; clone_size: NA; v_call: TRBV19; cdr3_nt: TGTGCCAGTACCATAGACGGGGAACACACTGAAGCTTTCTTT; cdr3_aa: CASTIDGEHTEAFF
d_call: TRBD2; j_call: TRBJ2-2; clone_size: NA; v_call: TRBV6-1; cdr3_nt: TGTGCCAGCAGTGTTAGCGGGAGGGCCTTAATGGCCGGGGAGCTGTTTTTT; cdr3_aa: CASSVSGRALMAGELFF
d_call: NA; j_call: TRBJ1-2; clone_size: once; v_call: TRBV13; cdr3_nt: TGTGCCAGCAGCTTAGGCACCGGGACACTTGCGTACGGCTACACCTTC; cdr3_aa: CASSLGTGTLAYGYTF
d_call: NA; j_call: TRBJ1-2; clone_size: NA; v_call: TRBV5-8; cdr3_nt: TGTGCCAGCAGCTTGGAGGGAATGAACTATGGCTACACCTTC; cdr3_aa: CASSLEGMNYGYTF
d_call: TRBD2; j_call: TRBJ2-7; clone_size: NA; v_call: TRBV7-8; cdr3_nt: TGTGCCAGCAGCTACGTGACGGGAGGGCCCACGGGGGAGCAGTACTTC; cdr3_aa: CASSYVTGGPTGEQYF
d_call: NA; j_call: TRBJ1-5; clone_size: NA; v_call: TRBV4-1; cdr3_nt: TGCGCCAGCAGCCAATTAGAGGGACTAAGCAATCAGCCCCAGCATTTT; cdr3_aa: CASSQLEGLSNQPQHF
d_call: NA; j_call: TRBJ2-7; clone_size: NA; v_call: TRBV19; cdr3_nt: TGTGCCAGTAGCAAGGGACGGTGGTGGGACGAGCAGTACTTC; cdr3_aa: CASSKGRWWDEQYF
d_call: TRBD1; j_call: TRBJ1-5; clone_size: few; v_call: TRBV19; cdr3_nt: TGTGCCAGTAGTATAATCGGACAGGGCCCCAATCAGCCCCAGCATTTT; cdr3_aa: CASSIIGQGPNQPQHF
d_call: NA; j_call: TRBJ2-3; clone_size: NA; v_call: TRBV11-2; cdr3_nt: TGTGCCAGCAGCCGACCAGGCCCAGATACGCAGTATTTT; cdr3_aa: CASSRPGPDTQYF
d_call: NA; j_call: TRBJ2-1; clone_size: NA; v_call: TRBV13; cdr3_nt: TGTGCCAGCAGCCCCAAGACGGCGGTCTCCTACAATGAGCAGTTCTTC; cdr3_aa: CASSPKTAVSYNEQFF
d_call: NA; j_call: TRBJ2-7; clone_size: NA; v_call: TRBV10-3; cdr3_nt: TGTGCCATCAGTGACCTCGAGGGGGAATCTATATACGAGCAGTACTTC; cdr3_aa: CAISDLEGESIYEQYF
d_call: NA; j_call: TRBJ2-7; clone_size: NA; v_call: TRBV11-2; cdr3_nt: TGTGCCAGCAGCTCCACAGGCTCCTACGAGCAGTACTTC; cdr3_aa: CASSSTGSYEQYF
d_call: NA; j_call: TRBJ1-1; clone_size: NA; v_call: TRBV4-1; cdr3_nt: TGCGCCAGCAGCCAAGATGTCCGGGGAGGTACTGAAGCTTTCTTT; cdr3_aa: CASSQDVRGGTEAFF
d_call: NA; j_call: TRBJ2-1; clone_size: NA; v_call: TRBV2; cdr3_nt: TGTGCCAGCATATTTGTGAATGAGCAGTTCTTC; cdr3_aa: CASIFVNEQFF
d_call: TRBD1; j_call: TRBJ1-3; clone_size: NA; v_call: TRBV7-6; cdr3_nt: TGTGCCAGCAGCTTAGGACAGGGGGCTGGAAACACCATATATTTT; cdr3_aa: CASSLGQGAGNTIYF
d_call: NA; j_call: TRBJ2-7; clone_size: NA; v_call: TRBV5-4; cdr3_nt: TGTGCCAGCAGCTCGGGGCCCTACGAGCAGTACTTC; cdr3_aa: CASSSGPYEQYF
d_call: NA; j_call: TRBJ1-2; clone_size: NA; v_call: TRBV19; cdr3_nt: TGTGCCAGTATGGGGGCCGACTCCCACTATGGCTACACCTTC; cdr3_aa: CASMGADSHYGYTF
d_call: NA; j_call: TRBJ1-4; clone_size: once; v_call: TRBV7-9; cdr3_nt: TGTGCCAGCAGCTTAGTATGGAGTAGAGGGGAAAAACTGTTTTTT; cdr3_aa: CASSLVWSRGEKLFF
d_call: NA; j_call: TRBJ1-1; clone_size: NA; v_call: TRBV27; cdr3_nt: TGTGCCAGCATGGGTTGGACTGAAGCTTTCTTT; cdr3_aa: CASMGWTEAFF
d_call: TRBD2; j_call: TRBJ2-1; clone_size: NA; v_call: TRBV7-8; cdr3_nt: TGTGCCAGCAGCTCTAAGCGGGGGGGATACAATGAGCAGTTCTTC; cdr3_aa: CASSSKRGGYNEQFF
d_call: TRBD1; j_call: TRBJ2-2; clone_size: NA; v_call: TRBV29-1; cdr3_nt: TGCAGCGTAGCAGGGGGCCACACCGGGGAGCTGTTTTTT; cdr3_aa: CSVAGGHTGELFF
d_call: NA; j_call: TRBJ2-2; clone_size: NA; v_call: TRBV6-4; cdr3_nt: TGTGCCAGCAGTGACTCGATTGGGGACACCGGGGAGCTGTTTTTT; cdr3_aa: CASSDSIGDTGELFF
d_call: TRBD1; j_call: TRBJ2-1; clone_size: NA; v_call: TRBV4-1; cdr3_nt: TGCGCCAGCAGCCAAGATCTAACAATCGGGACAGGGAGGGTCACTGACAATGAGCAGTTCTTC; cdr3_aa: CASSQDLTIGTGRVTDNEQFF
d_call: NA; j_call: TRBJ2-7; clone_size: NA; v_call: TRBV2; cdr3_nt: TGTGCCAGCAGAGACCAACAGGGAGCCTACGAGCAGTACTTC; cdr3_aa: CASRDQQGAYEQYF
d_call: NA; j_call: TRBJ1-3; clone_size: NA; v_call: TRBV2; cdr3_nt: TGTGCCAGCTCCTCGTTTACAGTCTCTGGAAACACCATATATTTT; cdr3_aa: CASSSFTVSGNTIYF
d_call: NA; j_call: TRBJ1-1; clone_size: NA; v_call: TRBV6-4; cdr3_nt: TGTGCCAGCAGTGACCTGCCAGGCGTGAACACTGAAGCTTTCTTT; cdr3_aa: CASSDLPGVNTEAFF
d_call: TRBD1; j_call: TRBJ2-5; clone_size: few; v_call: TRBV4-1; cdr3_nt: TGCGCCAGCAGCCAAGCTTACCGGACAGGGCTTTTAGCGACCCAGTACTTC; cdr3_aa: CASSQAYRTGLLATQYF